This T cell receptor (beta chain) stems from a study of blood T cells in healthy people across ages. The donors, aged roughly 6 to 90, were healthy Caucasians from Russia. A second PCR, run for about 7 to 11 cycles, used a sample-barcoded 5' primer plus a J-beta primer mix. Every individual sample yielded 2.5 million or more paired-end reads (each containing CDR3). TCRdb re-derived calls from the 5' RACE reads in MiXCR, one entry per CDR3 protein. The sample comprises approximately 940,000 distinct CDR3 sequences, around 49% of which are singletons, and about an eighth rests with the top ten. Trimming stripped 6 bases from V and 2 bases from J, with 17 bases between. The CDR3 contains 16 residues. From germline, CDR1 is KGHDR and CDR2 SFDVKD.

V is TRBV24-1 and J is TRBJ2-3, with D maybe TRBD2 (5 bases). The TCR sequence derives from a man under 40 in good health. The source material was blood. The CDR3 coding sequence is TGTGCCACCAGTCTTCAGGTAGCGACTGCCACAGATACGCAGTATTTT. Protein: CATSLQVATATDTQYF.